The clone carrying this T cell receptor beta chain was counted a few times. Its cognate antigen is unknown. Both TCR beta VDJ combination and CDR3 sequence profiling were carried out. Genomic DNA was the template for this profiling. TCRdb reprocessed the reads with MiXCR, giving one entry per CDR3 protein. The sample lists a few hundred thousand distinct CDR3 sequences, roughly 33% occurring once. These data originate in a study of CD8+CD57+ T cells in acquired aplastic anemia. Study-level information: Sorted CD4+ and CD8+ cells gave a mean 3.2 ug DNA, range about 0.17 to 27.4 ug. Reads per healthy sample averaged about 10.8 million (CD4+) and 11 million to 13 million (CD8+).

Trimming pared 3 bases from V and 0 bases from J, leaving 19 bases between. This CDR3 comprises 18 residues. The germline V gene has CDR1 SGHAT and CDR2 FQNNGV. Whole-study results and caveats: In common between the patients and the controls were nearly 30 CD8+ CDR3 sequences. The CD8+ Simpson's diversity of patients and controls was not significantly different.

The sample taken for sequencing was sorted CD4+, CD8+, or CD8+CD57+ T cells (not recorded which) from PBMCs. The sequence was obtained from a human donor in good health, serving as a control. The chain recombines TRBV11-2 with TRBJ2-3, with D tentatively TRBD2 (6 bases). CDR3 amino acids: CASSLGGFSAPSTDTQYF. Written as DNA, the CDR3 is TGTGCCAGCAGCTTGGGGGGATTTTCAGCGCCTAGCACAGATACGCAGTATTTT.